This entry features one TCR beta chain sequence. This table comes from immunoSEQ multiplex PCR, and its TCRdb copy is limited to in-frame clones, with some not included. The profile shows fewer than 350,000 clones, 70% to 90% of them singletons. This sample stems from a study of blood T cell repertoires in COVID-19. At the level of the study: PBMCs, B-cell-depleted T cells, or T cells were the source of the cDNA or gDNA that made up the material.

The CDR3 has 15 amino acids. The ends were cut back, 0 bases at V and 1 base at J, with 10 bases in the middle. The germline gives CDR1 SGHRS, CDR2 YFSETQ. The chain links TRBV5-1 to TRBJ2-5; possibly TRBD2 for D (6 bases). This clonotype was obtained from a woman in her twenties or thirties with COVID-19, enrolled during active disease. The sequenced sample consisted of peripheral blood. CDR3 DNA sequence: TGCGCCAGCAGCTTGGCCGGACTAACCCAAGAGACCCAGTACTTC. The encoded protein is CASSLAGLTQETQYF.